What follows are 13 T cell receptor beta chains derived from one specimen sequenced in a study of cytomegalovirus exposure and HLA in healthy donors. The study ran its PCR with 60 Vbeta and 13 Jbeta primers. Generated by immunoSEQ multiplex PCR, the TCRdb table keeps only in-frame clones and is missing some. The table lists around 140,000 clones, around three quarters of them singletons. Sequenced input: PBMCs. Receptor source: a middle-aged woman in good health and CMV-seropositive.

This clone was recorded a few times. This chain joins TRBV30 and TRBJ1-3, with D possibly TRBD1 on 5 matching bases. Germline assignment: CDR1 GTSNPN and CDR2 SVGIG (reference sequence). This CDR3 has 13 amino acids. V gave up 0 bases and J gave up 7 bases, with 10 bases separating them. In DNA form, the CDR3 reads TGTGCCTGGAGTGTACTTGGGGGGAACACCATATATTTT. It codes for CAWSVLGGNTIYF.

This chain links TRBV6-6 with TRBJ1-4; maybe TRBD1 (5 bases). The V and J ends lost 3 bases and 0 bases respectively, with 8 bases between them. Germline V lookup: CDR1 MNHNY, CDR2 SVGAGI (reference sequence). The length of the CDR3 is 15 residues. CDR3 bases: TGTGCCAGCAGTTATGGGGACTCAACTAATGAAAAACTGTTTTTT. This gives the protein CASSYGDSTNEKLFF.

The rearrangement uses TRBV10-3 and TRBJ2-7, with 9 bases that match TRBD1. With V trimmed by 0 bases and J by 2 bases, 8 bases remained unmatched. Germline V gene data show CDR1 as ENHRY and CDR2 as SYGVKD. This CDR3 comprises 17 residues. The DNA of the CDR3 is TGTGCCATCAGTGAGTCACAGGGACAGGGTATCACCTACGAGCAGTACTTC. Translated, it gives CAISESQGQGITYEQYF.

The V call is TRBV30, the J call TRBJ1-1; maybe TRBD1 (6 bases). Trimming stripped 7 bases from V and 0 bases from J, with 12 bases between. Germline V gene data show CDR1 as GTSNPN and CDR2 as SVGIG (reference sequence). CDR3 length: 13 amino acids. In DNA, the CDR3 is TGTGCCTCATCGGACAGCCTGAACACTGAAGCTTTCTTT. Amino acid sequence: CASSDSLNTEAFF. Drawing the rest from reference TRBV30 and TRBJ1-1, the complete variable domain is SQTIHQWPATLVQPVGSPLSLECTVEGTSNPNLYWYRQAAGRGLQLLFYSVGIGQISSEVPQNLSASRPQDRQFILSSKKLLLSDSGFYLCASSDSLNTEAFFGQGTRLTVV.

The CDR3 bases are TGTGCCAGTTTACAGGGGGCGAACACTGAAGCTTTCTTT. Its translation: CASLQGANTEAFF. The chain is built from TRBV19 and TRBJ1-1; TRBD1 aligns across 9 bases. Germline lookup yields CDR1 LNHDA and CDR2 SQIVND (reference sequence). After removal of 8 bases from V and 1 base from J, the junction contained 2 bases not matched to a gene. The CDR3 has 13 residues.

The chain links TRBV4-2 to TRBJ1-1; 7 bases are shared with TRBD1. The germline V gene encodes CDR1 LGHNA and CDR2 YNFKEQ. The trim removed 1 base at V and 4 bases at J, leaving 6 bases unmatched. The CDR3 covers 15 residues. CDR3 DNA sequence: TGTGCCAGCAGCCAAGGAGAGGCAGGGGGCACTGAAGCTTTCTTT. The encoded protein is CASSQGEAGGTEAFF.

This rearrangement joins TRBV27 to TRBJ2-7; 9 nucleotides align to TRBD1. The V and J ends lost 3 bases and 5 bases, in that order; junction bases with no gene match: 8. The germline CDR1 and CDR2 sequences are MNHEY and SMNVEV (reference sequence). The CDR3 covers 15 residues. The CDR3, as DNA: TGTGCCAGCAGTTTTGGCGGGACAGGGACCCACGAGCAGTACTTC. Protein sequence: CASSFGGTGTHEQYF.

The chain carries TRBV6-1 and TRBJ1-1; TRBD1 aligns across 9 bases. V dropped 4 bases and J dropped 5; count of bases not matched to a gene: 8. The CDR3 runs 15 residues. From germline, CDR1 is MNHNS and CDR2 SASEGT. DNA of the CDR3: TGTGCCAGCAGTGCCTCCACAGGGGGCAGGACTGAAGCTTTCTTT. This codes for CASSASTGGRTEAFF.

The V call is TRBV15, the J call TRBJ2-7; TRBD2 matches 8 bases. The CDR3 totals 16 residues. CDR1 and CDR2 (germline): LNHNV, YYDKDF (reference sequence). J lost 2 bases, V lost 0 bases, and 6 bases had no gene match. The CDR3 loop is CATSRDRGGTPYEQYF. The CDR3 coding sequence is TGTGCCACCAGCAGAGATCGGGGGGGGACCCCCTACGAGCAGTACTTC. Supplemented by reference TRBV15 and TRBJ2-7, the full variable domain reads DAMVIQNPRYQVTQFGKPVTLSCSQTLNHNVMYWYQQKSSQAPKLLFHYYDKDFNNEADTPDNFQSRRPNTSFCFLDIRSPGLGDTAMYLCATSRDRGGTPYEQYFGPGTRLTVT.

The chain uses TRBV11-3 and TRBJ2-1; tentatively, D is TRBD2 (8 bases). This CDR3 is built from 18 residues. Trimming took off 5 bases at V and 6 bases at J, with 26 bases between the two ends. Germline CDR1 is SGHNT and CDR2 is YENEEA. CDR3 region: CASSQTGSGGRRVNEQFF. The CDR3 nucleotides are TGTGCCAGCAGCCAGACAGGGAGCGGCGGGAGGAGGGTCAATGAGCAGTTCTTC.

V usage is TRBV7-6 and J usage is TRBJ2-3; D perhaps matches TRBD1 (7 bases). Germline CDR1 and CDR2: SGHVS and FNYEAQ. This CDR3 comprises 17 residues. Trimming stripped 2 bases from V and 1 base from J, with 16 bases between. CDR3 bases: TGTGCCAGCAGCTTATCGGGGACAGCGGGTGGCACAGATACGCAGTATTTT. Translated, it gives CASSLSGTAGGTDTQYF.

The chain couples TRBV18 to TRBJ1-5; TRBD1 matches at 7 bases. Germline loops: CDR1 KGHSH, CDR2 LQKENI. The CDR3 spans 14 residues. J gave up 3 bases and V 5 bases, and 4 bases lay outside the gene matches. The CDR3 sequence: CASSGTDYNQPQHF. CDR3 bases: TGTGCCAGCTCAGGGACAGACTACAATCAGCCCCAGCATTTT.

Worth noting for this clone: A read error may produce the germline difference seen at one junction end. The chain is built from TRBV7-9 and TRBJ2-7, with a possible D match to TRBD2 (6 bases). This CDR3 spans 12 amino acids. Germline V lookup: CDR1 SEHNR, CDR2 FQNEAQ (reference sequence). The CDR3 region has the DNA TGTTCCAGCAGCCCGTGGCGGGGCGAGCAGTACTTC. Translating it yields CSSSPWRGEQYF.